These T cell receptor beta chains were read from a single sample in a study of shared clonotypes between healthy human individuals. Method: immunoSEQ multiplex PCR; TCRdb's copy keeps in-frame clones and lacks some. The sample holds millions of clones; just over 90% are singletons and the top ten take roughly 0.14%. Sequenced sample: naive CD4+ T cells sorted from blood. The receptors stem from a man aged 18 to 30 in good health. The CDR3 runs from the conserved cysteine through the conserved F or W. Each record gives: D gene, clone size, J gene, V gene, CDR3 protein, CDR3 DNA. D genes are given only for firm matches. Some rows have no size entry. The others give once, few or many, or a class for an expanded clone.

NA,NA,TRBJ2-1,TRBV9,CASSVAPKTSYNEQFF,TGTGCCAGCAGCGTAGCTCCTAAAACTTCCTACAATGAGCAGTTCTTC
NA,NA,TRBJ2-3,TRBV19,CASSPGTRRGSSTQYF,TGTGCCAGTAGCCCCGGGACTCGTAGGGGCTCAAGTACGCAGTATTTT
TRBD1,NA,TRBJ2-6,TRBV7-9,CASSTDRDGANVLTF,TGTGCCAGCAGCACCGACAGGGACGGGGCCAACGTCCTGACTTTC
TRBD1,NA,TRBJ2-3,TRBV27,CASSQQGVDTQYF,TGTGCCAGCAGTCAACAGGGGGTAGATACGCAGTATTTT
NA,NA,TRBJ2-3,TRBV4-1,CASSQDTGTGVNTDTQYF,TGCGCCAGCAGCCAAGATACCGGGACGGGAGTTAACACAGATACGCAGTATTTT
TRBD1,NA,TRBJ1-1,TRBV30,CAWSLGAGGEAFF,TGTGCCTGGAGCCTAGGGGCAGGGGGTGAAGCTTTCTTT
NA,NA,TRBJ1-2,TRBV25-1,CASSERELGEGYTF,TGTGCCAGCAGTGAACGGGAGCTTGGGGAAGGCTACACCTTC
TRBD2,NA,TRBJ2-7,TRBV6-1,CASSEERGGGYEQYF,TGTGCCAGCAGTGAAGAGCGGGGGGGCGGGTACGAGCAGTACTTC
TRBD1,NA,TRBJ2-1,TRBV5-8,CASSLARDRGSNNEQFF,TGTGCCAGCAGCTTGGCTCGGGACAGGGGAAGCAACAATGAGCAGTTCTTC
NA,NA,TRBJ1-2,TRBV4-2,CASSQVSGGYTF,TGTGCCAGCAGCCAAGTGAGTGGAGGCTACACCTTC
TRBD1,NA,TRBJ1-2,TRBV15,CATSRDHQGAYGYTF,TGTGCCACCAGCAGAGATCACCAGGGGGCCTATGGCTACACCTTC
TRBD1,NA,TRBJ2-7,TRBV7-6,CASSRQGSYEQYF,TGTGCCAGCAGCCGACAGGGCTCCTACGAGCAGTACTTC
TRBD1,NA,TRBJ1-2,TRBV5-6,CASSSGGYGYTF,TGTGCCAGCAGTTCAGGGGGTTATGGCTACACCTTC
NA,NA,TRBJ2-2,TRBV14,CASSHFRLANTGELFF,TGTGCCAGCAGCCACTTCCGACTCGCGAACACCGGGGAGCTGTTTTTT
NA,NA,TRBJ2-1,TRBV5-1,CASSLVTIRDEQFF,TGCGCCAGCAGCTTGGTGACGATCCGAGATGAGCAGTTCTTC
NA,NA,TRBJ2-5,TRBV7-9,CASSLSRNQETQYF,TGTGCCAGCAGCTTAAGTCGGAACCAAGAGACCCAGTACTTC
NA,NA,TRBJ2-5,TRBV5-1,CASSLGLARETQYF,TGCGCCAGCAGCTTAGGTCTAGCTCGAGAGACCCAGTACTTC
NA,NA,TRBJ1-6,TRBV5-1,CASSQTSSYNSPLHF,TGCGCCAGCAGCCAGACGAGCTCCTATAATTCACCCCTCCACTTT
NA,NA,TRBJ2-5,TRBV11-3,CASSLGLREEETQYF,TGTGCCAGCAGCTTAGGACTCCGGGAAGAAGAGACCCAGTACTTC
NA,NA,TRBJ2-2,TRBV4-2,CASSQGQAGTGELFF,TGTGCCAGCAGCCAAGGGCAGGCAGGCACCGGGGAGCTGTTTTTT
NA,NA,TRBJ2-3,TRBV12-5,CASTRGTASTDTQYF,TGTGCTAGTACCCGCGGGACAGCTAGCACAGATACGCAGTATTTT
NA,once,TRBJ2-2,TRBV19,CASSSRENTGELFF,TGTGCCAGTAGTTCCAGGGAGAACACCGGGGAGCTGTTTTTT
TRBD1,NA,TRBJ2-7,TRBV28,CASSFGTGLYEQYF,TGTGCCAGCAGTTTTGGGACAGGGCTCTACGAGCAGTACTTC
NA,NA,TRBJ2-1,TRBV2,CVSRNIPSSYNEQFF,TGTGTCAGCCGAAATATCCCGAGCTCCTACAATGAGCAGTTCTTC
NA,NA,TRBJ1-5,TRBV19,CASAPSGVPQPQHF,TGTGCCAGTGCCCCATCCGGGGTTCCACAGCCCCAGCATTTT
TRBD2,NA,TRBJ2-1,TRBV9,CASSVAAFGGGSSEQFF,TGTGCCAGCAGCGTAGCTGCGTTTGGCGGGGGGAGTTCTGAGCAGTTCTTC
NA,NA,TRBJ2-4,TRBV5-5,CASSFGGEDGYF,TGTGCCAGCAGCTTCGGGGGCGAAGATGGGTACTTC
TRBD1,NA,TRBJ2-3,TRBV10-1,CASSETATGGPDTQYF,TGCGCCAGCAGTGAGACTGCGACAGGGGGGCCAGATACGCAGTATTTT
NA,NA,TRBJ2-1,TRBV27,CASSLFQGGQFF,TGTGCCAGCAGTTTGTTCCAGGGTGGGCAGTTCTTC
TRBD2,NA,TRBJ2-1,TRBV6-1,CASSVPGLAGAGPFF,TGTGCCAGCAGTGTCCCGGGACTAGCGGGAGCGGGTCCGTTCTTC
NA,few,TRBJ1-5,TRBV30,CAWSVSMGNQPQHF,TGTGCCTGGAGTGTCTCCATGGGCAATCAGCCCCAGCATTTT
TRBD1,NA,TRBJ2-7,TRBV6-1,CASSEPGQVPYEQYF,TGTGCCAGCAGTGAACCCGGACAGGTTCCCTACGAGCAGTACTTC
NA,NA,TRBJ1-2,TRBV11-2,CASSLDSFGYGYTF,TGTGCCAGCAGCTTAGACAGTTTCGGATATGGCTACACCTTC
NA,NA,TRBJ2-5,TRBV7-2,CASSLMGGMVKETQYF,TGTGCCAGCAGCTTAATGGGGGGTATGGTCAAGGAGACCCAGTACTTC
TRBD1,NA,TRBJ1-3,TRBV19,CASRPGQERYTIYF,TGTGCCAGCCGACCGGGACAGGAGAGATACACCATATATTTT
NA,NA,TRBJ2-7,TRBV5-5,CASSWRLANYEQYF,TGTGCCAGCAGCTGGCGGCTAGCGAACTACGAGCAGTACTTC
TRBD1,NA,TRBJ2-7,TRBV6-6,CASTKGQGAYEQYF,TGTGCCAGCACCAAGGGACAGGGGGCCTACGAGCAGTACTTC
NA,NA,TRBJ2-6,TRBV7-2,CASSLDGAGANVLTF,TGTGCCAGCAGCCTAGACGGCGCCGGGGCCAACGTCCTGACTTTC
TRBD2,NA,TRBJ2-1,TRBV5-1,CASSYGSGDNEQFF,TGCGCCAGCAGCTACGGGAGCGGGGACAATGAGCAGTTCTTC
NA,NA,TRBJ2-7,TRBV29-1,CSVLRTSNPYEQYF,TGCAGCGTTTTGAGGACGTCCAACCCCTACGAGCAGTACTTC
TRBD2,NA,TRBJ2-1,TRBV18,CASSPPRSSGNEQFF,TGTGCCAGCTCACCACCCCGGTCTAGCGGCAATGAGCAGTTCTTC
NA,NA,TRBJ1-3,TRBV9,CASSYGSSGNTIYF,TGTGCCAGCAGCTACGGCAGCTCTGGAAACACCATATATTTT
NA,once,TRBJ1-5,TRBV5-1,CASSLEGGSNQPQHF,TGCGCCAGCAGCTTAGAGGGGGGTAGCAATCAGCCCCAGCATTTT
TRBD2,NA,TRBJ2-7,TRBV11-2,CASSSISSGRDHEQYF,TGTGCCAGCAGCTCGATATCTAGCGGGAGAGATCACGAGCAGTACTTC
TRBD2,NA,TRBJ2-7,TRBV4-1,CASSPTQTSGGYEQYF,TGCGCCAGCAGCCCGACACAGACTAGCGGGGGTTACGAGCAGTACTTC
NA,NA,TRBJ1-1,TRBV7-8,CASSLAQVRQEITEAFF,TGTGCCAGCAGCTTAGCGCAAGTTCGACAGGAAATCACTGAAGCTTTCTTT
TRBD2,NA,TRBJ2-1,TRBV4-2,CASSPGGRQEGNEQFF,TGTGCCAGCAGCCCGGGGGGGCGTCAGGAGGGCAATGAGCAGTTCTTC
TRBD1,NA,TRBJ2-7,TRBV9,CASSVGGGHEQYF,TGTGCCAGCAGCGTAGGAGGGGGCCACGAGCAGTACTTC
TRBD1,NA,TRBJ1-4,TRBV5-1,CASSQDRVATNEKLFF,TGCGCCAGCAGCCAGGACAGGGTCGCAACTAATGAAAAACTGTTTTTT
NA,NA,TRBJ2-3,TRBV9,CASSVAASTDTQYF,TGTGCCAGCAGCGTAGCAGCTAGCACAGATACGCAGTATTTT